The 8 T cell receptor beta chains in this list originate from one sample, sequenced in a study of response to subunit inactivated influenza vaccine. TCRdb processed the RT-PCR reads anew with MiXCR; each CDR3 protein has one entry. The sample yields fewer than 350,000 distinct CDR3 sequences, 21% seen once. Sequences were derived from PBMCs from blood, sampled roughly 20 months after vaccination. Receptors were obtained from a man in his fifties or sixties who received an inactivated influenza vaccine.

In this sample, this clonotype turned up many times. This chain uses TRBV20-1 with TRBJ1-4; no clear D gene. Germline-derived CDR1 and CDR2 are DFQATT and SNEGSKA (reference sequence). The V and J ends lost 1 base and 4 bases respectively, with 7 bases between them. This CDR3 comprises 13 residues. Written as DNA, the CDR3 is TGCAGTGCTAGAGTCGGCATTAATGAAAAACTGTTTTTT. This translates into CSARVGINEKLFF.

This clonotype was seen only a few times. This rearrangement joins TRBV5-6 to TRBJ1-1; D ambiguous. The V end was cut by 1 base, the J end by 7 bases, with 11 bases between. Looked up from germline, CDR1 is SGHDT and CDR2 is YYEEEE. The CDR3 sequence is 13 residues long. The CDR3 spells CASSLIEGSEAFF. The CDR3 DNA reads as TGTGCCAGCAGCTTGATAGAGGGAAGTGAAGCTTTCTTT. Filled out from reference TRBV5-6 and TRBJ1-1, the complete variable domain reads DAGVTQSPTHLIKTRGQQVTLRCSPKSGHDTVSWYQQALGQGPQFIFQYYEEEERQRGNFPDRFSGHQFPNYSSELNVNALLLGDSALYLCASSLIEGSEAFFGQGTRLTVV.

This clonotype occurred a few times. The DNA for the CDR3 is TGTGCCAGCAGCACACTAACAGGGGGGGTCCTACGATTGCAGTACTTC. Translating gives CASSTLTGGVLRLQYF. The chain links TRBV11-2 to TRBJ2-7, with a possible D match to TRBD1 (8 bases). Per germline, CDR1 SGHAT and CDR2 FQNNGV. The CDR3 contains 16 residues. V was pared by 5 bases and J by 9 bases, with 26 bases between.

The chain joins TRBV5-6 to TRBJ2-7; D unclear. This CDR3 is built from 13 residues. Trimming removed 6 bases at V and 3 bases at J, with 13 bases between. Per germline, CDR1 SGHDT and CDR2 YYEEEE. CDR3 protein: CASTSQAFYEQYF. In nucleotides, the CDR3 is TGTGCCAGCACCAGTCAGGCTTTCTACGAGCAGTACTTC.

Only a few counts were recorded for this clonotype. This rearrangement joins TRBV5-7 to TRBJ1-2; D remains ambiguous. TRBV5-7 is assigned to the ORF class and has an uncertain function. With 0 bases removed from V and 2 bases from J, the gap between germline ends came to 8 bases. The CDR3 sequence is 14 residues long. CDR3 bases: TGTGCCAGCAGCTTGGGGAATAACAACTATGGCTACACCTTC. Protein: CASSLGNNNYGYTF.

The CDR3 protein is CASSPAGQGVNLPGNTIYF. CDR3 sequence (DNA): TGTGCCAGCAGCCCCGCCGGACAGGGGGTTAATTTACCTGGAAACACCATATATTTT. The chain carries TRBV5-6 and TRBJ1-3; TRBD1 matches at 10 bases. The CDR3 is made up of 19 amino acids. In germline, CDR1 is SGHDT, CDR2 YYEEEE. J gave up 2 bases and V 4 bases, and 15 bases lay outside the gene matches.

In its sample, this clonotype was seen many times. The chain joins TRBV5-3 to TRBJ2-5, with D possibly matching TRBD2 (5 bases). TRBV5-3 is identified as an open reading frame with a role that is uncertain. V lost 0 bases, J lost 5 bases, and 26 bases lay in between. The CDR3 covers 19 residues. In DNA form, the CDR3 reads TGTGCCAGAAGCTTGGCGGGTGTGTTTAGCGCCCTGGGTAGCGAGACCCAGTACTTC. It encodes CARSLAGVFSALGSETQYF.

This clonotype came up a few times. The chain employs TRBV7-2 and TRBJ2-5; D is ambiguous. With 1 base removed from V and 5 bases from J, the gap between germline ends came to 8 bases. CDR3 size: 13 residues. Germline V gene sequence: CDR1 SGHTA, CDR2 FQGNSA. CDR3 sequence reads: CASSLGSAETQYF. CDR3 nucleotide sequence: TGTGCCAGCAGCTTAGGGTCGGCGGAGACCCAGTACTTC.